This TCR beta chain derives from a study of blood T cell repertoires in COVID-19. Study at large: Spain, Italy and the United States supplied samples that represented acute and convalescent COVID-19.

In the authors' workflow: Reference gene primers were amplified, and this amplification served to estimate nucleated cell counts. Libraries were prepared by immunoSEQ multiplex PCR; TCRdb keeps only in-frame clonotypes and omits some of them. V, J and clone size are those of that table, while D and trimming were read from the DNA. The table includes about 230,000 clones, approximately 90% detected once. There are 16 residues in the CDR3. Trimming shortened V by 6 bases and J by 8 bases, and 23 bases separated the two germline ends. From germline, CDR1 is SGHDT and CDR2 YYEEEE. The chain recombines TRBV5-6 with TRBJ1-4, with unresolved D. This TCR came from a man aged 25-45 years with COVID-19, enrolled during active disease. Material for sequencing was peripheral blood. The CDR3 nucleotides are TGTGCCAGCACGTCCGACCTCGGGGAGTTTAGAGAAAAACTGTTTTTT. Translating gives CASTSDLGEFREKLFF.